The TCR beta chain under discussion was sequenced for a study of metastatic and nonmetastatic thyroid tumors. As for the study in general: Malignant and benign thyroid patients had repertoires compared in peripheral blood and tumor or nodule tissue. General observations from the study: Benign nodules were reported to have significantly lower TCR beta diversity than malignant thyroid tumors, in blood and tumor.

Remarks on this clone: Its matching antigen is unknown.

How the authors handled the data: The study took CDR3 differences across clinicopathological groups and made a distant-metastasis classifier for papillary thyroid cancer from them. TCRdb called clones again from the PCR reads with MiXCR. The V and J calls were determined by TCRdb, not by the authors. The table has some 19,000 clones, approximately 30% seen once. Trimming at V came to 5 bases and at J to 5 bases, leaving 12 bases not matched to a gene. From germline, CDR1 is SGHAT and CDR2 FQNNGV. The CDR3 spans 16 residues. Treatment of any kind had been given to no patient before thyroid surgery. The sample was tumor tissue. The gene calls are TRBV11-2 and TRBJ2-7; 10 bases are a match to TRBD2. The receptor's source is a female donor with papillary thyroid cancer or a benign thyroid nodule (not recorded which). Some clones in this sample may be carry-over from other donors' samples. This CDR3 is CASSPGTGGTSDEQYF. The CDR3 nucleotides read TGTGCCAGCAGCCCCGGAACAGGGGGGACTAGCGACGAGCAGTACTTC. The whole variable domain, remainder taken from reference TRBV11-2 and TRBJ2-7, is EAGVAQSPRYKIIEKRQSVAFWCNPISGHATLYWYQQILGQGPKLLIQFQNNGVVDDSQLPKDRFSAERLKGVDSTLKIQPAKLEDSAVYLCASSPGTGGTSDEQYFGPGTRLTVT.